This is a list of T cell receptor beta chains from one sample in a study of blood T cell repertoires in COVID-19. Produced via immunoSEQ multiplex PCR; TCRdb's table is partial and in-frame only. Here the sample spans hundreds of thousands of clones, roughly 90% being singletons. Sequencing used PBMCs or T cells enriched from blood (not recorded which). These receptor sequences come from a woman in her thirties who had recovered from COVID-19. Both conserved end residues are part of each CDR3. The D gene is left open where the match is weak. Only part of the rows carry a size: once, few, many, or a class if the clone is expanded.

D: TRBD2
V: TRBV9
J: TRBJ2-7
size: .
DNA: TGTGCCAGCAGCGTAGCTGGCGGGGGAGAGCAGTACTTC
CDR3: CASSVAGGGEQYF

D: TRBD1
V: TRBV4-1
J: TRBJ2-7
size: .
DNA: TGCGCCAGCAGCCAAGATCTGGGACAGGTCCTGAACTTC
CDR3: CASSQDLGQVLNF

D: .
V: TRBV5-4
J: TRBJ2-5
size: .
DNA: TGTGCCAGCAGCTCCTATTTAGGGGATGGACAAGAGACCCAGTACTTC
CDR3: CASSSYLGDGQETQYF

D: .
V: TRBV10-3
J: TRBJ2-7
size: once
DNA: TGTGCCATCAGTGAGAGGCAGGGAATCGAGCAGTACTTC
CDR3: CAISERQGIEQYF

D: .
V: TRBV19
J: TRBJ1-4
size: once
DNA: TGTGCCAGTAGTAAGGGAGTTCGGGAAAAACTGTTTTTT
CDR3: CASSKGVREKLFF

D: TRBD1
V: TRBV5-1
J: TRBJ1-1
size: .
DNA: TGCGCCAGCAGCTTGCAAGGACAGGGGACGGACACTGAAGCTTTCTTT
CDR3: CASSLQGQGTDTEAFF

D: .
V: TRBV12-3/TRBV12-4
J: TRBJ2-7
size: .
DNA: TGTGCCAGCAGCTATCGCGGCGAGCAGTACTTC
CDR3: CASSYRGEQYF

D: TRBD1
V: TRBV27
J: TRBJ1-1
size: once
DNA: TGTGCCAGCAGTAGAAAGGGGACAGGGAGCACTGAAGCTTTCTTT
CDR3: CASSRKGTGSTEAFF

D: TRBD2
V: TRBV28
J: TRBJ2-3
size: .
DNA: TGTGCCAGCAGCGGGGGGGCCCCAGATACGCAGTATTTT
CDR3: CASSGGAPDTQYF

D: TRBD1
V: TRBV6-5
J: TRBJ1-2
size: .
DNA: TGTGCCAGCGGACCCAACAGGGGAAATGGCTACACCTTC
CDR3: CASGPNRGNGYTF

D: .
V: TRBV4-3
J: TRBJ1-3
size: .
DNA: TGCGCCAGCAGCCAAGATTTGTCATGGGAGGGAAACACCATATATTTT
CDR3: CASSQDLSWEGNTIYF

D: .
V: TRBV7-6
J: TRBJ2-5
size: .
DNA: TGTGCCAGCAGCTTAGCGCGCGTAGAAGAGACCCAGTACTTC
CDR3: CASSLARVEETQYF

D: TRBD1
V: TRBV18
J: TRBJ2-3
size: .
DNA: TGTGCCAGCTCACCCCCGCAGGGGGCAGATACGCAGTATTTT
CDR3: CASSPPQGADTQYF

D: TRBD1
V: TRBV28
J: TRBJ1-1
size: .
DNA: TGTGCCAGCAGGAGTCAGGGGGCGCGGGACACTGAAGCTTTCTTT
CDR3: CASRSQGARDTEAFF

D: .
V: TRBV5-1
J: TRBJ2-7
size: .
DNA: TGCGCCAGCACGCTGGGGCAGGGTCCCTACGAGCAGTACTTC
CDR3: CASTLGQGPYEQYF

D: .
V: TRBV5-5
J: TRBJ1-2
size: .
DNA: TGTGCCAGCAGCTTGGTGGCAGGTCTTTCCTATGGCTACACCTTC
CDR3: CASSLVAGLSYGYTF

D: TRBD1
V: TRBV2
J: TRBJ1-1
size: .
DNA: TGTGCCAGCAGCGAAGACAGGGGGCGCATCACTGAAGCTTTCTTT
CDR3: CASSEDRGRITEAFF